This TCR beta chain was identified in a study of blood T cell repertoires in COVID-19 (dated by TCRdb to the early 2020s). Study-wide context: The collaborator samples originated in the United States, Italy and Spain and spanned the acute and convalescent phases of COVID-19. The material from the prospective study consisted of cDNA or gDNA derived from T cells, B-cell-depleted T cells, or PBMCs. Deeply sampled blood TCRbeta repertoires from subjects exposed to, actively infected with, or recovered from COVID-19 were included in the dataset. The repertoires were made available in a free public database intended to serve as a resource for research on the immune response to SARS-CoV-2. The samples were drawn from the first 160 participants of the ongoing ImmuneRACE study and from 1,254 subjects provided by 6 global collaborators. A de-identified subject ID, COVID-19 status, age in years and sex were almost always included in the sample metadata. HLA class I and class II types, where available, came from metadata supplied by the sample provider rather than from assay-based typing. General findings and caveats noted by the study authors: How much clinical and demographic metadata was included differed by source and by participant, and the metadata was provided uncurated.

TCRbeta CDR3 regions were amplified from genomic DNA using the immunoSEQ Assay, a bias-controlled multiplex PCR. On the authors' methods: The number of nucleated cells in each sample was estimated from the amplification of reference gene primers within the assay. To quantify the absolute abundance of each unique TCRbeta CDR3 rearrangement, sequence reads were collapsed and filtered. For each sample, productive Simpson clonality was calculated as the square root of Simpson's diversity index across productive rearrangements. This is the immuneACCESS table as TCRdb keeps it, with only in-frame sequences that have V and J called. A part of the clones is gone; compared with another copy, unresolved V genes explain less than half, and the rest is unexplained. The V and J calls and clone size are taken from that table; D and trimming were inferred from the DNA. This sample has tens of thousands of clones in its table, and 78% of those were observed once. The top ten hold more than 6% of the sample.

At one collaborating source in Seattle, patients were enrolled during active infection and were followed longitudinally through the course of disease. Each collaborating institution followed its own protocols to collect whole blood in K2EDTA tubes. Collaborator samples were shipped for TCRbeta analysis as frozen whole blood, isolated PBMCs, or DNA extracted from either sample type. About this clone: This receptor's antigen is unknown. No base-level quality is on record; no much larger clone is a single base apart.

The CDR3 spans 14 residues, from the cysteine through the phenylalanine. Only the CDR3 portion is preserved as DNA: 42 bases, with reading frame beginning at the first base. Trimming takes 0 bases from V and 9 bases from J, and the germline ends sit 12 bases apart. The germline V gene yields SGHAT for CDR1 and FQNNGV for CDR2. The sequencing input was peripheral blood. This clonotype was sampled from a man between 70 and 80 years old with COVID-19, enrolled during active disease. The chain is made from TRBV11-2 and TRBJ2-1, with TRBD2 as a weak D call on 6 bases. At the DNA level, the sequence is TGTGCCAGCAGCTTAGATGGGAGGTTTAGTGAGCAGTTCTTC. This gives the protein CASSLDGRFSEQFF.